This T cell receptor beta chain was retrieved from a study of blood T cell repertoires in COVID-19. This CDR3 has 11 residues. V shed 3 bases, J shed 11 bases, and the junction held 4 bases outside the gene matches. Per the germline V gene, CDR1 is SGDLS and CDR2 is YYNGEE. The protocol was immunoSEQ multiplex PCR, while the TCRdb copy is restricted to in-frame clones and leaves out a portion. The table shows tens of thousands of clones, with around 87% occurring only once. The chain has TRBV9 and TRBJ1-1, with 7 bases that match TRBD1. The receptor comes from a human donor in a cohort sampled during active COVID-19. Sequencing was carried out using peripheral blood. Here the CDR3 DNA reads TGTGCCAGCAGCGGGCAGGGGGAGGCTTTCTTT. It is translated as CASSGQGEAFF.